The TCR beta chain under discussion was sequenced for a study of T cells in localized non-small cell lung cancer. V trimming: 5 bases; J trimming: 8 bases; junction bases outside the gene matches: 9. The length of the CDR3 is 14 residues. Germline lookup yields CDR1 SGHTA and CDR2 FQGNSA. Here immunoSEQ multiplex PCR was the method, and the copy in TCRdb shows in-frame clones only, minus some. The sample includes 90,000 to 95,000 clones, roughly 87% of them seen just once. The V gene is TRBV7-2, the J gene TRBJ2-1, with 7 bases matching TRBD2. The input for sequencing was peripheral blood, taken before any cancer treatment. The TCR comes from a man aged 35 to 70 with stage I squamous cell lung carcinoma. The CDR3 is CASSGYGGSDEQFF. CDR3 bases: TGTGCCAGCAGCGGCTACGGGGGGAGCGATGAGCAGTTCTTC.